This T cell receptor beta chain was observed in a study of glioma-infiltrating T cells. In regard to this clonotype: Its ends do not fully match the called genes, so a read error is possible.

The iRepertoire nested amplicon-rescue multiplex PCR amplified TCR alpha and beta CDR3s from RNA. In TCRdb, the multiplex PCR reads were re-called with MiXCR into one record per CDR3 protein. The table shows 300,000 to 450,000 distinct CDR3 sequences, with roughly two fifths occurring only once. This TCR came from a human donor with low-grade glioma or glioblastoma, undergoing nonglioma brain surgery, or in good health (not recorded which). Sequenced: glioma tissue, nonneoplastic brain tissue, or PBMCs (not recorded which).

The CDR3 loop is CASSPHSGLYNEQYF. The CDR3 nucleotides read TGTGCTAGCAGCCCCCACTCGGGACTATACAATGAGCAGTACTTC. This rearrangement joins TRBV7-6 to TRBJ2-7, with 7 bases fitting TRBD2. CDR3 size: 15 residues. From germline, CDR1 is SGHVS and CDR2 FNYEAQ.